These T cell receptor beta chains were read from a single sample in a study of radiotherapy plus CTLA-4 blockade in lung cancer. Libraries were prepared by immunoSEQ multiplex PCR; TCRdb keeps only in-frame clonotypes and omits some of them. The data show about 49,000 clones, roughly four fifths seen once. Sequences were derived from peripheral blood, sampled from a patient treated with radiotherapy plus ipilimumab. These receptor sequences come from a human donor with non-small cell lung cancer who had a complete response to radiotherapy plus ipilimumab. Both conserved end residues are part of each CDR3. The D gene is left open where the match is weak. Clone sizes are given selectively: once, few, many, or a class where the clone is expanded.

size	V	D	J	DNA	CDR3
-	TRBV7-9	TRBD1	TRBJ1-4	TGTGCCAGCAGCTCTCTTACAGGGGGCAATGAAAAACTGTTTTTT	CASSSLTGGNEKLFF
-	TRBV7-8	-	TRBJ2-7	TGTGCCAGCACCTACCGTTACGAGCAGTACTTC	CASTYRYEQYF
-	TRBV10-2	TRBD1	TRBJ2-7	TGCGCCAGCAGCGCACTGACAGGGTATCGGAACGAGCAGTACTTC	CASSALTGYRNEQYF
-	TRBV19	-	TRBJ1-2	TGTGCCAGTACAGGGATGAACACTAACTATGGCTACACCTTC	CASTGMNTNYGYTF
-	TRBV7-7	TRBD1	TRBJ2-1	TGTGCCAGCAGCGCCGCAGGGGGATCCTACAATGAGCAGTTCTTC	CASSAAGGSYNEQFF
-	TRBV27	-	TRBJ2-5	-	CASSLFAPGTAIQETQYF
-	TRBV19	-	TRBJ1-2	TGTGCCAGTAATCTGGGCCGTGGCTACACCTTC	CASNLGRGYTF
-	TRBV10-1	TRBD2	TRBJ2-3	TGCGCCAGCAGTGGGCCACCGGGACTAGCGGGGGGACGCACAGATACGCAGTATTTT	CASSGPPGLAGGRTDTQYF
-	TRBV5-1	-	TRBJ2-5	TGCGCCAGCAGCTTGACGGTTCAAGAGACCCAGTACTTC	CASSLTVQETQYF
few	TRBV6-5	TRBD1	TRBJ2-1	TGTGCCAGCATTCCGCCGGGACAGGGGTTCGGTGAGCAGTTCTTC	CASIPPGQGFGEQFF
-	TRBV2	TRBD1	TRBJ2-7	TGTGCCAGCAGCCTGACAGGGAGATATCAGTACTTC	CASSLTGRYQYF
-	TRBV18	-	TRBJ2-1	TGTGCCAGCTCACCGACTAGCTACAATGAGCAGTTCTTC	CASSPTSYNEQFF
-	TRBV6-5	TRBD2	TRBJ2-3	TGTGCCAGCAGCCTCAGCGGGGTAGGATTAGATACGCAGTATTTT	CASSLSGVGLDTQYF